The table lists the clone carrying this T cell receptor beta chain with a count of one. This entry belongs to a study of control samples from healthy donors and cancer patients. After removal of 0 bases from V and 4 bases from J, the junction contained 3 bases not matched to a gene. The V gene's germline CDR1 is SGHKS and CDR2 YYEKEE (reference sequence). The CDR3 has 15 amino acids. Generated by immunoSEQ multiplex PCR, the TCRdb table keeps only in-frame clones and is missing some. The sample carries around 22,000 clones, around 83% recorded once. Material: PBMCs. The V and J genes are TRBV5-5 and TRBJ2-3; 9 positions agree with TRBD2. This TCR came from a man aged 55 to 70 with head and neck cancer. Here the CDR3 DNA reads TGTGCCAGCAGCTTGGGCGGGGGGGGAGCAGATACGCAGTATTTT. This sequence encodes CASSLGGGGADTQYF. Looking up the rest from reference TRBV5-5 and TRBJ2-3 gives the full variable domain: DAGVTQSPTHLIKTRGQQVTLRCSPISGHKSVSWYQQVLGQGPQFIFQYYEKEERGRGNFPDRFSARQFPNYSSELNVNALLLGDSALYLCASSLGGGGADTQYFGPGTRLTVL.